These T cell receptor beta chains were read from a single sample in a study of T cell repertoires in cytomegalovirus infection. Via MiXCR, TCRdb re-called the reads, giving one row per CDR3 protein. The sample lists about 740,000 distinct CDR3 sequences; roughly 35% were seen once. The material sequenced was PBMCs. The receptors stem from a human donor in good health (CMV status not recorded). Some clones in this sample may be carry-over from other donors' samples. Each CDR3 is given with its conserved first and last residue.

V	J	CDR3
TRBV7-2	TRBJ1-2	CARSLKGGDVYTF
TRBV12-3/TRBV12-4	TRBJ1-5	CASRLNTGTENQPQHF
TRBV28	TRBJ2-3	CASSLSAGGADTQYF
TRBV7-8	TRBJ1-5	CASSPGTGSGNQPQHF
TRBV29-1	TRBJ2-3	CSVEGGILDTQYF
TRBV28	TRBJ2-7	CASSLKGVRYEQYF
TRBV4-1	TRBJ2-1	CASSQYTRTDYNEQFF
TRBV12-3/TRBV12-4	TRBJ2-1	CASSAAEGQFF
TRBV19	TRBJ1-5	CASSMDGKFSNQPQHF
TRBV24-1	TRBJ2-5	CATSDQTRTSGGETQYF
TRBV6-5	TRBJ2-7	CASSPSGLGYDLGYEQYF
TRBV19	TRBJ2-1	CASRPHGLAGSYNEQFF
TRBV7-8	TRBJ2-7	CASSPGEAYEQYF
TRBV28	TRBJ2-3	CASIFRADTQYF
TRBV7-6	TRBJ2-5	CASSSLRGQGETQYF
TRBV27	TRBJ2-6	CASSFRGTANSGANVLTF
TRBV15	TRBJ2-5	CATSSETGTQETQYF
TRBV5-6	TRBJ2-5	CASSRAGGETQYF
TRBV12-3/TRBV12-4	TRBJ2-2	CASRQESGTGKGELFF
TRBV27	TRBJ2-2	CASSLGINTGELFF
TRBV7-6	TRBJ1-6	CASSRDKGTSPLHF
TRBV23-1	TRBJ1-5	CASSQGAPRQPQHF
TRBV19	TRBJ2-1	CASTVSGRSNEQFF
TRBV6-1	TRBJ2-3	CASSSSIADPTDTQYF
TRBV7-6	TRBJ1-2	CASSSPKGAYGYTF
TRBV29-1	TRBJ2-1	CSVFYRTGIYNEQFF
TRBV7-2	TRBJ2-2	CASSLRGTRANTGELFF
TRBV7-9	TRBJ2-1	CASSSLAGIYNEQFF
TRBV6-5	TRBJ2-7	CASRKRWDRAYEQYF
TRBV5-1	TRBJ2-2	CASRFQQGAKFAGELFF
TRBV6-1	TRBJ1-2	CASRQKGGVHGYTF
TRBV7-6	TRBJ2-5	CASTPQEKTQYF
TRBV6-5	TRBJ1-2	CASSPVPGPPNYGYTF
TRBV19	TRBJ1-1	CASSIGAGLGEAFF
TRBV7-9	TRBJ1-6	CASSLVGAPLHF
TRBV20-1	TRBJ1-1	CSGYKTRMNTEAFF
TRBV7-8	TRBJ2-3	CASSFGTGRSSTDTQYF
TRBV7-6	TRBJ2-1	CASSVGGYSYNEQFF
TRBV19	TRBJ2-2	CASSMAGELFF
TRBV6-2/TRBV6-3	TRBJ2-7	CASSYPRTGGHTSLSYEQYF
TRBV7-2	TRBJ2-3	CASSSQRTGDLDTQYF
TRBV7-6	TRBJ2-5	CASSLDWQGSQTQYF
TRBV3-1	TRBJ2-7	CASSPRRGPTYEQYF
TRBV28	TRBJ2-7	CASSNRLQGPQSYEQYF
TRBV20-1	TRBJ1-5	CSARDGEPGQGAGGNQPQHF
TRBV7-6	TRBJ2-1	CASSPSDGSYNEQFF